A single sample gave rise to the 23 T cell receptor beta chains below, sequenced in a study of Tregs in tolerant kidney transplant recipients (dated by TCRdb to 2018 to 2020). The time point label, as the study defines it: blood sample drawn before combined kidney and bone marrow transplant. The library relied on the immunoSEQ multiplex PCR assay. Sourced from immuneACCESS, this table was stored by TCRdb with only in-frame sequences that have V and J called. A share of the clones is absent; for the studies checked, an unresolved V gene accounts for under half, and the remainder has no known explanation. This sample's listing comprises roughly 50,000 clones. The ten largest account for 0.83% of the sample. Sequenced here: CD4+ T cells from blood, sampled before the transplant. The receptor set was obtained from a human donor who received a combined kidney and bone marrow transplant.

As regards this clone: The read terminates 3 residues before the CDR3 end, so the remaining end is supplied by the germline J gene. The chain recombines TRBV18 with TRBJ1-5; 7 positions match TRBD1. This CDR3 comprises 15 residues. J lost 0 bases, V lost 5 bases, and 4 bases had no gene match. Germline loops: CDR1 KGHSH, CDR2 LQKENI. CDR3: CASSTGTDSNQPQHF. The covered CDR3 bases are TGTGCCAGCTCAACTGGGACAGATAGCAATCAGCCC.

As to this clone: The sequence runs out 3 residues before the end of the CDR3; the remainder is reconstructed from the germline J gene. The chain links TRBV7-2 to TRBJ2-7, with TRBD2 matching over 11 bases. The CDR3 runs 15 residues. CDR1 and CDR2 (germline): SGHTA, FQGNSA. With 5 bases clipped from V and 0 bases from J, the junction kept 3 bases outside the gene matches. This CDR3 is CASSVTSGSSYEQYF. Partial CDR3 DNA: TGTGCCAGCAGCGTAACTAGCGGGAGCTCCTACGAG.

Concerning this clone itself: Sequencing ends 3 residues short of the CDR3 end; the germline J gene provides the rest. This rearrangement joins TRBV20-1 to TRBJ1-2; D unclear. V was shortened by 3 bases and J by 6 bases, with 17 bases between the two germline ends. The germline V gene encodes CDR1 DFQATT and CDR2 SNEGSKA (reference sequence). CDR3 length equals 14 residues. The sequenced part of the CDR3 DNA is TGCAGTGCTAGCCTGGTCGCCCTAGCCCATGGC. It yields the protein CSASLVALAHG. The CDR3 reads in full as CSASLVALAHGYTF.

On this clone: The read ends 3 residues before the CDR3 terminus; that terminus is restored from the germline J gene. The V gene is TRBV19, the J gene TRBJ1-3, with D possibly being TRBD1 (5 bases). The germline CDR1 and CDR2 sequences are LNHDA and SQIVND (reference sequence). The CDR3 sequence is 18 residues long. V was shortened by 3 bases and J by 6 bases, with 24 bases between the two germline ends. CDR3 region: CASSIPRGSANPSNTIYF. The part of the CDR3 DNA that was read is TGTGCCAGTAGTATCCCCCGGGGGTCAGCAAACCCCTCAAACACC.

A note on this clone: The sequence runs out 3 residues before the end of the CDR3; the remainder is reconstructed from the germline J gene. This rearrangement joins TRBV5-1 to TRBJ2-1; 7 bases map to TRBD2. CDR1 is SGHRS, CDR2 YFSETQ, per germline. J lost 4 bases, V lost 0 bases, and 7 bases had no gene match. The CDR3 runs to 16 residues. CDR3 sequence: CASSLGSSSGYNEQFF. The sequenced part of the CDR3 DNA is TGCGCCAGCAGCTTGGGGTCGTCTAGCGGTTACAATGAG.

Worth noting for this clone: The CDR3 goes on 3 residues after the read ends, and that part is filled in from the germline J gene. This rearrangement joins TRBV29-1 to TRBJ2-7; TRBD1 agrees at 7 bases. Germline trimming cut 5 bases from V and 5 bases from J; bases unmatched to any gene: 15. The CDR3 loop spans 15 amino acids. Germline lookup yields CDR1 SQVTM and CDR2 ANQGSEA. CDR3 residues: CSVIPGQGVRNEQYF. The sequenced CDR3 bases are TGCAGCGTTATACCGGGTCAGGGGGTGAGAAACGAG.

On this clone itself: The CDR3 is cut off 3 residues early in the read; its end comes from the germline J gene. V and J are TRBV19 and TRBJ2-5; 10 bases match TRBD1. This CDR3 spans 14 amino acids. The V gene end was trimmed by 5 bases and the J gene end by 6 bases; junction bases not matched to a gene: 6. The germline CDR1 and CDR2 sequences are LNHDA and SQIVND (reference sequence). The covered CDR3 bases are TGTGCCAGTAGTCCCGACGACAGGGGGCAGACC. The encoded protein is CASSPDDRGQT. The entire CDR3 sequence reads CASSPDDRGQTQYF. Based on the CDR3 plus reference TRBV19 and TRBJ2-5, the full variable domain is DGGITQSPKYLFRKEGQNVTLSCEQNLNHDAMYWYRQDPGQGLRLIYYSQIVNDFQKGDIAEGYSVSREKKESFPLTVTSAQKNPTAFYLCASSPDDRGQTQYFGPGTRLLVL.

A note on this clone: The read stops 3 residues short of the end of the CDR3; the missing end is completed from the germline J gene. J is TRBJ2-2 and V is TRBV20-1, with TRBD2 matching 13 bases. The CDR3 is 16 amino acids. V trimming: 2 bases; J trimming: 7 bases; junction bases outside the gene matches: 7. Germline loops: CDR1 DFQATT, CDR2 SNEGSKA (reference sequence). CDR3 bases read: TGCAGTGCTAGAAAACTAGCGGGGGGGATTTACGGGGAG. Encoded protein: CSARKLAGGIYGE. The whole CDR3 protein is CSARKLAGGIYGELFF.

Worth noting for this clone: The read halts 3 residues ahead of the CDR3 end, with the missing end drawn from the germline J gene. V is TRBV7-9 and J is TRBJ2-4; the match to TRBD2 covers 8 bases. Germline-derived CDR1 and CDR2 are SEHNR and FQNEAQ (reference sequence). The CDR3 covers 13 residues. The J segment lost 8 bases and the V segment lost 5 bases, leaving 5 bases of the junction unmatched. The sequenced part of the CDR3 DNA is TGTGCCAGCAGCACCGGGACTAGTTACATT. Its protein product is CASSTGTSYI. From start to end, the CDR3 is CASSTGTSYIQYF.

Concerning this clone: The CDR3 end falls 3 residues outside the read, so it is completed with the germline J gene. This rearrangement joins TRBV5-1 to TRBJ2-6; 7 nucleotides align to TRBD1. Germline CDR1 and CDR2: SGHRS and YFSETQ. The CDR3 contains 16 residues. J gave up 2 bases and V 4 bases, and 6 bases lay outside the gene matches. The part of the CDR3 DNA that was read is TGCGCCAGCAGCCTAGAGGGGGCCGCTGGGGCCAACGTC. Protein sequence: CASSLEGAAGANV. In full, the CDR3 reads CASSLEGAAGANVLTF.

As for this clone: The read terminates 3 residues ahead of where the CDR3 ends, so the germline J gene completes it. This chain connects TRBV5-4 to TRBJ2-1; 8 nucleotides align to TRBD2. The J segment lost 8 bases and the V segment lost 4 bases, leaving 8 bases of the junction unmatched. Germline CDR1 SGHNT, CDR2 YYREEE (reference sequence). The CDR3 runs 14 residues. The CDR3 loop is CASSRAGTSHEQFF. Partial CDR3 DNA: TGTGCCAGCAGCAGAGCCGGGACTAGTCATGAG.

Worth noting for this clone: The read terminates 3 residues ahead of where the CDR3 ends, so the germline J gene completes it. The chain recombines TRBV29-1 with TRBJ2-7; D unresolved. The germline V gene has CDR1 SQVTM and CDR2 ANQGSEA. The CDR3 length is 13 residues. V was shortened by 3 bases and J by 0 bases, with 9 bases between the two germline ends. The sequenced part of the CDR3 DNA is TGCAGCGTTGACGGGTTCCCCTCCTACGAG. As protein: CSVDGFPSYE. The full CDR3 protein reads CSVDGFPSYEQYF.

CDR3 DNA (partial): TGCGCCAGCAGCTTGGAGGGGACAGGACTAAACATT. Encoded protein: CASSLEGTGLNI. The entire CDR3 sequence reads CASSLEGTGLNIQYF. The chain links TRBV5-1 to TRBJ2-4; 8 bases align to TRBD1. The CDR3 goes on 3 residues after the read ends, and that part is filled in from the germline J gene. With 0 bases clipped from V and 6 bases from J, the junction kept 5 bases outside the gene matches. The germline V gene has CDR1 SGHRS and CDR2 YFSETQ. The length of the CDR3 is 15 residues. Supplemented by reference TRBV5-1 and TRBJ2-4, the full variable domain reads KAGVTQTPRYLIKTRGQQVTLSCSPISGHRSVSWYQQTPGQGLQFLFEYFSETQRNKGNFPGRFSGRQFSNSRSEMNVSTLELGDSALYLCASSLEGTGLNIQYFGAGTRLSVL.

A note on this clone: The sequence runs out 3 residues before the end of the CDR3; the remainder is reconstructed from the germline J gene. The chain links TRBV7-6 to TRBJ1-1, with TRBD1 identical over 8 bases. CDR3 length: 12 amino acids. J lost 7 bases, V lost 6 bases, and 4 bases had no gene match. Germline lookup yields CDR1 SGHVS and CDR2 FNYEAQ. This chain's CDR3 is CASRTGGGEAFF. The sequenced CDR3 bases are TGTGCCAGCAGAACAGGGGGTGGTGAA.

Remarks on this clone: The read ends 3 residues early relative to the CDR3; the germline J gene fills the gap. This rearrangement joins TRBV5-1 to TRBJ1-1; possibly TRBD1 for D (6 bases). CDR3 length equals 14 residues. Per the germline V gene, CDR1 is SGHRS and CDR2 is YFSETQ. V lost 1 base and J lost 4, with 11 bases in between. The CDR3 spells CASSLTGSGTEAFF. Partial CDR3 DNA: TGCGCCAGCAGCTTGACAGGGTCGGGCACTGAA. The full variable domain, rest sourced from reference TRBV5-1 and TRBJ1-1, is KAGVTQTPRYLIKTRGQQVTLSCSPISGHRSVSWYQQTPGQGLQFLFEYFSETQRNKGNFPGRFSGRQFSNSRSEMNVSTLELGDSALYLCASSLTGSGTEAFFGQGTRLTVV.

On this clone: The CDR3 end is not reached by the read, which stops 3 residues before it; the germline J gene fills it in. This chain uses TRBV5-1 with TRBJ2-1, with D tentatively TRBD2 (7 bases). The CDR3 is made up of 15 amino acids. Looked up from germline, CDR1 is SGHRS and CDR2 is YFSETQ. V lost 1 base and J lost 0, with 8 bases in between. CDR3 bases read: TGCGCCAGCAGCTTGAGGGGGGGCTCCTACAATGAG. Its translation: CASSLRGGSYNE. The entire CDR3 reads CASSLRGGSYNEQFF.

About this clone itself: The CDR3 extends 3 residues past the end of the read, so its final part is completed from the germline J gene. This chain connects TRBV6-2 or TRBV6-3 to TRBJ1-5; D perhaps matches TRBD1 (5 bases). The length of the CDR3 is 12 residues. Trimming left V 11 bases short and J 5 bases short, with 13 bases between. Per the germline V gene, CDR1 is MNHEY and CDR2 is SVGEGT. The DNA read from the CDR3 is TGTGCCTCCCGGGGGACCCATCAGCCC. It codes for CASRGTHQP. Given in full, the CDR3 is CASRGTHQPQHF.

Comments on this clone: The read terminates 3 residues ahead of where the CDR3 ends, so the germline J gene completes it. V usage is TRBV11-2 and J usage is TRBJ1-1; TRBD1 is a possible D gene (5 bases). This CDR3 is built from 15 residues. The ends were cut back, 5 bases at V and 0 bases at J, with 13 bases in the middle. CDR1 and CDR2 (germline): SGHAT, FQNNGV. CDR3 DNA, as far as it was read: TGTGCCAGCAGCCCGCAGAGGGGCGTGAACACTGAA. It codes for CASSPQRGVNTE. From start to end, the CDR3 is CASSPQRGVNTEAFF.

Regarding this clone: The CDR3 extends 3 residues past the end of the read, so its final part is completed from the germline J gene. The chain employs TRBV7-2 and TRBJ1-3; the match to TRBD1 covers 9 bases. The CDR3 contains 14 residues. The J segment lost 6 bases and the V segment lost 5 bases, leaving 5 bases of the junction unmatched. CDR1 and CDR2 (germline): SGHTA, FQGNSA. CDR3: CASSTRTGENTIYF. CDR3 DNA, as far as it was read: TGTGCCAGCAGCACCCGGACAGGGGAAAACACC.

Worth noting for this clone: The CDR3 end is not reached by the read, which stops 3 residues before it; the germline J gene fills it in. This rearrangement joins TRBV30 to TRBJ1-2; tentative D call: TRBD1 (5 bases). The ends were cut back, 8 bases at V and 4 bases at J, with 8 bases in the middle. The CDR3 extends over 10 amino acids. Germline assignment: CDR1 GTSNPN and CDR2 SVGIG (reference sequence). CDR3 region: CAAGLYGYTF. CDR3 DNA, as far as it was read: TGTGCCGCGGGGCTCTATGGC. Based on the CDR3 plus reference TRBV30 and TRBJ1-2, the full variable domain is SQTIHQWPATLVQPVGSPLSLECTVEGTSNPNLYWYRQAAGRGLQLLFYSVGIGQISSEVPQNLSASRPQDRQFILSSKKLLLSDSGFYLCAAGLYGYTFGSGTRLTVV.

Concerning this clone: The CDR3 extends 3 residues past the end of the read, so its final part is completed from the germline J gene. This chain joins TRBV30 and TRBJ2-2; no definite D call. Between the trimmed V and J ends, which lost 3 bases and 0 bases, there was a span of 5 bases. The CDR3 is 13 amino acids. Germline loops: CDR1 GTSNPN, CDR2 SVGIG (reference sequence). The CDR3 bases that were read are TGTGCCTGGAGCAGTACGAACACCGGGGAG. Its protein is CAWSSTNTGE. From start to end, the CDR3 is CAWSSTNTGELFF.

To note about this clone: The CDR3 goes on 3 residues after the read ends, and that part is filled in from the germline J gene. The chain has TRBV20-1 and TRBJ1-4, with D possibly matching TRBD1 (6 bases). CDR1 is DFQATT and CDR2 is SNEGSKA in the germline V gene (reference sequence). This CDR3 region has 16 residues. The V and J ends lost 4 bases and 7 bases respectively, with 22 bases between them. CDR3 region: CSAIGTRAPYGEKLFF. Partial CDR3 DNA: TGCAGTGCTATTGGGACACGGGCTCCTTACGGTGAAAAA.

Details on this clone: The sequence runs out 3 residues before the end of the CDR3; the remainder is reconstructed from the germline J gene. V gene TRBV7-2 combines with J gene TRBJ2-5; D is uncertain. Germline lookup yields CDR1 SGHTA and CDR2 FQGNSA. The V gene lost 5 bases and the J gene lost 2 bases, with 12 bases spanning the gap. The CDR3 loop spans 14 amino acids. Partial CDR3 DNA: TGTGCCAGCAGCCTAGTAGCAAGTCAAGAGACC. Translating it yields CASSLVASQET. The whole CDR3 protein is CASSLVASQETQYF.